This TCR beta chain was identified during a study of Graves' ophthalmopathy and Graves' hyperthyroidism. About the study: Before any treatment was given, at initial diagnosis, peripheral blood was collected.

Comment on this clonotype: The antigen remains undetermined. A much larger clone sits a single nucleotide away, making a read error possible.

This CDR3 contains 14 residues. Trimming at V came to 4 bases and at J to 7 bases, leaving 7 bases not matched to a gene. The germline V gene encodes CDR1 LNHDA and CDR2 SQIVND (reference sequence). Amplified material comprised TCR beta CDR3 regions derived from RNA transcripts. The authors performed first-round RT-PCR with HTBI primers and then a second-round multiplex PCR. Each CDR3 protein gets one entry after TCRdb re-called the multiplex PCR reads with MiXCR. This table has about 220,000 distinct CDR3 sequences, 20% to 25% appearing once. Study observations and caveats: Blood also held most thyroid clonotypes expanded above 0.001 frequency.

Under 3 months in duration, the ophthalmopathy in affected donors had moderate-to-severe activity, CAS ≥3 and NOSPECS ≥4. Enrollment excluded any patients with other autoimmune diseases, uncontrolled infections, pregnancy or lactation. V and J are TRBV19 and TRBJ1-5; 7 bases fit TRBD1. The TCR sequence derives from a woman aged 45-65 years with Graves' ophthalmopathy. The sample taken for sequencing was peripheral blood. The CDR3 bases are TGTGCCAGTAGTAGTGACAGGGAAGGACAGCCCCAGCATTTT. As protein: CASSSDREGQPQHF.